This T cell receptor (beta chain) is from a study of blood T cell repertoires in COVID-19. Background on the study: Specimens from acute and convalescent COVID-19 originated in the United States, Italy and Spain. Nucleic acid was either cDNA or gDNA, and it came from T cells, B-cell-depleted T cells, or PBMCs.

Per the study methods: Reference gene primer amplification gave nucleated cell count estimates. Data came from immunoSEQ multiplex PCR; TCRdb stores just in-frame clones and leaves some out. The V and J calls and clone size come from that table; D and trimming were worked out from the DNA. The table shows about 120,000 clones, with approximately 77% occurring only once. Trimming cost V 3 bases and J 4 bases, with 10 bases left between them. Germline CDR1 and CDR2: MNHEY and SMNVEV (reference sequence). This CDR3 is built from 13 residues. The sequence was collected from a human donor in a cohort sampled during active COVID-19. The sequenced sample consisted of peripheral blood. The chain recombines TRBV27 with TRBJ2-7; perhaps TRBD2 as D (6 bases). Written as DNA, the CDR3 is TGTGCCAGCAGTTTGGACGGGGGTTACGAGCAGTACTTC. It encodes CASSLDGGYEQYF.